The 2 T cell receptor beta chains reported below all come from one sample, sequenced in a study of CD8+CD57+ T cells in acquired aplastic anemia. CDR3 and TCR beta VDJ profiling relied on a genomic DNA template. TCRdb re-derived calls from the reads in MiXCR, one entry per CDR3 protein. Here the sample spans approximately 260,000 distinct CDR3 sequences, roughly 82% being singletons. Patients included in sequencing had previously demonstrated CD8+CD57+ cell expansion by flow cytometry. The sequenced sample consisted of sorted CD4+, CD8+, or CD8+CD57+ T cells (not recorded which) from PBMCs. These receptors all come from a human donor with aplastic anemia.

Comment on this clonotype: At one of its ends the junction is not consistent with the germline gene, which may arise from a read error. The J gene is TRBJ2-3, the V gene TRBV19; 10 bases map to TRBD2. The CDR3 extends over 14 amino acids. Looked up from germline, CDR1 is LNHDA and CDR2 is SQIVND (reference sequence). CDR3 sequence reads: CASSIAGGSDKQYF. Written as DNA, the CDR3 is TGTGCCAGTAGCATAGCGGGGGGATCCGACAAGCAGTATTTT. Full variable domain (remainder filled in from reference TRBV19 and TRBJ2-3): DGGITQSPKYLFRKEGQNVTLSCEQNLNHDAMYWYRQDPGQGLRLIYYSQIVNDFQKGDIAEGYSVSREKKESFPLTVTSAQKNPTAFYLCASSIAGGSDKQYFGPGTRLTVL.

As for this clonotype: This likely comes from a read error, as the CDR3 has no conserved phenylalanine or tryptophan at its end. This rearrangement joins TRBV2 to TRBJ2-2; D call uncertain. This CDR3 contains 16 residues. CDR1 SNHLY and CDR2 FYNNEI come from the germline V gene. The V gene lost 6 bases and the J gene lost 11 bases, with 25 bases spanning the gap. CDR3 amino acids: CASSEWRKDNTVELFT. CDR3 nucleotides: TGTGCCAGCAGCGAGTGGCGTAAAGATAACACCGTCGAGCTGTTTACT.